Following are 24 T cell receptor beta chains from one sample sequenced in a study of blood T cells in healthy people across ages. The authors ran a second PCR of 7 to 11 cycles using a sample-barcoded 5' primer and a J-beta primer mix. TCRdb analysed the 5' RACE reads with MiXCR anew, one entry per CDR3 protein. This repertoire shows 450,000 to 650,000 distinct CDR3 sequences, approximately 25% found once; its top ten account for roughly 10%. This sample also appeared in a second study, on T cells of mothers and their children.

Sequences were obtained from blood. The receptors shown here come from a boy aged 10-17 years in good health.

The chain joins TRBV7-2 to TRBJ2-1; maybe TRBD2 (6 bases). Germline V CDR1 and CDR2: SGHTA, FQGNSA. This CDR3 has 16 amino acids. Deletions cut 4 bases from V and 4 bases from J, with 17 bases between. CDR3 region: CASSSQPGLPYNEQFF. The CDR3 DNA sequence: TGTGCCAGCAGCTCACAACCGGGACTCCCTTACAATGAGCAGTTCTTC.

This clonotype was picked up many times. The chain employs TRBV9 and TRBJ1-2, with D perhaps TRBD1 (6 bases). Germline V gives CDR1 SGDLS, CDR2 YYNGEE. CDR3 length: 13 residues. V was clipped by 0 bases and J by 3 bases, with 6 bases between them. CDR3 nucleotides: TGTGCCAGCAGCGTAGACAGGGACTATGGCTACACCTTC. Translating it yields CASSVDRDYGYTF.

Only a few counts were recorded for this clonotype. The chain joins TRBV7-9 to TRBJ2-7, with 12 bases lining up with TRBD2. The V segment lost 6 bases and the J segment 3 bases; nucleotides outside the gene matches: 6. Germline V lookup: CDR1 SEHNR, CDR2 FQNEAQ (reference sequence). The length of the CDR3 is 15 residues. The CDR3 loop reads CASSYLAGGYYEQYF. CDR3 bases: TGTGCCAGCAGTTACCTAGCGGGAGGGTACTACGAGCAGTACTTC.

This clonotype occurred once. The gene calls are TRBV20-1 and TRBJ1-5; tentative D call: TRBD1 (5 bases). This CDR3 has 14 residues. Germline CDR1 is DFQATT and CDR2 is SNEGSKA (reference sequence). V shed 1 base and J shed 7 bases, with 14 bases lying between them. The CDR3: CSARGGGSLQPQHF. The CDR3 region has the DNA TGCAGTGCTAGAGGCGGGGGTTCACTGCAGCCCCAGCATTTT.

The chain joins TRBV5-1 to TRBJ2-1, with D possibly TRBD1 on 6 matching bases. CDR1 and CDR2 (germline): SGHRS, YFSETQ. Deletions cut 0 bases from V and 9 bases from J, with 10 bases between. This CDR3 has 13 amino acids. The CDR3 nucleotides are TGCGCCAGCAGCTTGGGGGACATTGGTGAGCAGTTCTTC. Translated, it gives CASSLGDIGEQFF.

This clonotype turned up a few times. The chain uses TRBV4-3 and TRBJ2-5; maybe TRBD2 (5 bases). Germline CDR1 reads LGHNA; CDR2 reads YSLEER. V dropped 1 base and J dropped 5 bases, with 14 bases sitting between them. This CDR3 is 15 amino acids long. CDR3 in amino acids: CASSQGFGPGETQYF. The CDR3, as DNA: TGCGCCAGCAGCCAAGGTTTCGGGCCGGGGGAGACCCAGTACTTC.

There are a few counts of this clonotype. The genes are TRBV29-1 and TRBJ2-3; the D gene could be TRBD1 or TRBD2 (6 bases each). CDR1 SQVTM and CDR2 ANQGSEA come from the germline V gene. The CDR3 has 14 residues. Trimming removed 1 base at V and 2 bases at J, with 10 bases between. This CDR3 is CSVEAGAATDTQYF. The CDR3 nucleotides read TGCAGCGTTGAAGCGGGGGCCGCCACAGATACGCAGTATTTT.

This clonotype was detected only once. The gene calls are TRBV7-2 and TRBJ2-3; 10 bases map to TRBD2. CDR3 length: 15 residues. The J segment lost 6 bases and the V segment lost 4 bases, leaving 7 bases of the junction unmatched. The germline V gene has CDR1 SGHTA and CDR2 FQGNSA. CDR3 coding DNA: TGTGCCAGCAGCTACACTAGCGGGGAATGGGATACGCAGTATTTT. Translation: CASSYTSGEWDTQYF.

The CDR3: CASSFGTVNYGYTF. The CDR3 region has the DNA TGTGCCAGCAGTTTCGGGACAGTCAACTATGGCTACACCTTC. The chain uses TRBV28 and TRBJ1-2; 7 bases map to TRBD1. With 3 bases clipped from V and 2 bases from J, the junction kept 3 bases outside the gene matches. The CDR3 runs to 14 residues. The germline CDR1 and CDR2 sequences are MDHEN and SYDVKM.

The chain couples TRBV7-6 to TRBJ1-1; D remains ambiguous. This CDR3 has 15 amino acids. Germline V gives CDR1 SGHVS, CDR2 FNYEAQ. Trimming pared 2 bases from V and 5 bases from J, leaving 15 bases between. This chain's CDR3 is CASSLKPGLWTEAFF. The CDR3 coding sequence is TGTGCCAGCAGCTTAAAACCGGGGTTATGGACTGAAGCTTTCTTT.

V usage is TRBV5-4 and J usage is TRBJ2-3; 8 positions agree with TRBD1. The CDR3 covers 16 residues. Germline V CDR1 and CDR2: SGHNT, YYREEE (reference sequence). V trimming: 5 bases; J trimming: 0 bases; junction bases outside the gene matches: 8. The CDR3 spells CASRKTGVFSTDTQYF. In DNA form, the CDR3 reads TGTGCCAGCAGAAAGACAGGGGTCTTCAGCACAGATACGCAGTATTTT.

This chain connects TRBV7-9 to TRBJ2-4; perhaps D is TRBD1 or TRBD2 (5 bases each). CDR3 size: 18 residues. In germline, CDR1 is SEHNR, CDR2 FQNEAQ (reference sequence). With 4 bases removed from V and 7 bases from J, the gap between germline ends came to 26 bases. CDR3 residues: CASSSAESKVFWDNIQYF. For the CDR3, the DNA is TGTGCCAGCAGCTCCGCGGAAAGCAAGGTTTTTTGGGACAACATTCAGTACTTC.

This sequence joins TRBV4-3 and TRBJ2-2, with unresolved D. The CDR3 sequence is 15 residues long. The germline V gene has CDR1 LGHNA and CDR2 YSLEER. The germline V and J ends were trimmed by 0 bases and 7 bases, with 12 bases remaining between them. CDR3 coding DNA: TGCGCCAGCAGCCAAGAACGGCTTTATGGCGGGGAGCTGTTTTTT. As protein: CASSQERLYGGELFF.

There are a few counts of this clonotype. The genes are TRBV2 and TRBJ2-7, with 9 bases that match TRBD1. Trimming cost V 6 bases and J 6 bases; bases outside gene matches: 9. Germline V lookup: CDR1 SNHLY, CDR2 FYNNEI. This CDR3 comprises 14 residues. In DNA form, the CDR3 reads TGTGCCAGCAGAAGGTCGGGACAGGGTGTCGAGCAGTACTTC. It encodes CASRRSGQGVEQYF.

This clonotype has only a few counts. The chain is built from TRBV29-1 and TRBJ2-5; D is unclear. TRBJ2-1 explains the end of the DNA better; the J call may be wrong. Germline CDR1 and CDR2: SQVTM and ANQGSEA. CDR3 length equals 12 residues. The CDR3: CSVPDYYNEQFF. DNA of the CDR3: TGCAGCGTCCCTGATTACTACAATGAGCAGTTCTTC.

This clonotype was seen repeatedly, ten times or more. The genes are TRBV5-1 and TRBJ2-1; no firm D call. Germline loops: CDR1 SGHRS, CDR2 YFSETQ. The CDR3 consists of 15 residues. With 0 bases removed from V and 7 bases from J, the gap between germline ends came to 14 bases. The CDR3 sequence: CASSLDWSAANEQFF. Written as DNA, the CDR3 is TGCGCCAGCAGCTTGGACTGGAGCGCGGCGAATGAGCAGTTCTTC.

The chain links TRBV2 to TRBJ1-2; weak D call: TRBD1 (5 bases). The CDR3 totals 14 residues. CDR1 is SNHLY and CDR2 is FYNNEI in the germline V gene. V was pared by 4 bases and J by 3 bases, with 12 bases between. CDR3 sequence reads: CASSVGGAHYGYTF. CDR3 coding DNA: TGTGCCAGCAGTGTAGGTGGGGCTCACTATGGCTACACCTTC.

The genes are TRBV6-2 or TRBV6-3 and TRBJ1-5; D is uncertain. The germline CDR1 and CDR2 sequences are MNHEY and SVGEGT. The CDR3 consists of 14 residues. Trimming cost V 10 bases and J 2 bases, with 15 bases left between them. CDR3 loop: CATKPNGGNQPQHF. For the CDR3, the DNA is TGTGCCACCAAACCGAACGGGGGCAATCAGCCCCAGCATTTT.

This clonotype was detected a few times. The chain combines TRBV9 with TRBJ1-3, with D unresolved. The CDR3 covers 16 residues. Germline CDR1 is SGDLS and CDR2 is YYNGEE. Trimming shortened V by 4 bases and J by 2 bases, and 16 bases separated the two germline ends. The CDR3: CASSPDAPITGNTIYF. CDR3 sequence (DNA): TGTGCCAGCAGCCCGGACGCTCCAATCACTGGAAACACCATATATTTT.

The V gene is TRBV20-1, the J gene TRBJ1-5; 9 bases are a match to TRBD1. V gave up 1 base and J gave up 6 bases; unmatched junction bases: 25. The CDR3 contains 21 residues. Per the germline V gene, CDR1 is DFQATT and CDR2 is SNEGSKA (reference sequence). In DNA form, the CDR3 reads TGCAGTGCTAGAGCGAGGGGGGGGGTGAACAGGGGGCTGAGGGTTGTTCAGCCCCAGCATTTT. This codes for CSARARGGVNRGLRVVQPQHF.

V gene TRBV9 combines with J gene TRBJ2-3; D gene unclear. This CDR3 spans 14 amino acids. Germline loops: CDR1 SGDLS, CDR2 YYNGEE. Trimming took off 3 bases at V and 2 bases at J, with 10 bases between the two ends. CDR3 DNA sequence: TGTGCCAGCAGCGCAGAAGGGTCCACAGATACGCAGTATTTT. Its translation is CASSAEGSTDTQYF.

The rearrangement joins TRBV7-2 to TRBJ1-4; D unresolved. The CDR3 sequence is 13 residues long. V was clipped by 8 bases and J by 8 bases, with 15 bases between them. Germline values: CDR1 SGHTA, CDR2 FQGNSA. This chain's CDR3 is CASGVGLKEKLFF. The CDR3 DNA is TGTGCCAGCGGAGTAGGGCTCAAGGAAAAACTGTTTTTT.

Only a few counts were recorded for this clonotype. The V call is TRBV28, the J call TRBJ2-7, with TRBD2 as a possible D gene (6 bases). V dropped 5 bases and J dropped 3 bases, with 20 bases sitting between them. The CDR3 runs to 16 residues. Germline lookup yields CDR1 MDHEN and CDR2 SYDVKM. CDR3 nucleotides: TGTGCCAGCAGTCCAAAACTCCGGGGGTGGGGCTACGAGCAGTACTTC. Its translation: CASSPKLRGWGYEQYF.

The chain joins TRBV20-1 to TRBJ2-5, with 9 bases identical to TRBD2. Germline V gives CDR1 DFQATT, CDR2 SNEGSKA (reference sequence). The V and J ends lost 6 bases and 11 bases, in that order; junction bases with no gene match: 10. The CDR3 runs 12 residues. CDR3: CSALAGTGEQYF. The CDR3 DNA is TGCAGTGCCCTAGCGGGGACCGGGGAGCAGTACTTC.